The 26 T cell receptor beta chains below were found in one sample sequenced in a study of T cells in Graves' hyperthyroidism and ophthalmopathy. RNA transcripts provided the source from which TCR beta CDR3 regions were amplified. TCR CDR3 underwent first-round RT-PCR with the HTBI primer set. One entry per CDR3 protein, called by TCRdb with MiXCR from the multiplex PCR reads. Among under 550,000 distinct CDR3 sequences listed, roughly an eighth were seen once. Sequencing input: blood. The receptors were sampled from a young woman with Graves' hyperthyroidism.

The sample holds a few counts of this clonotype. At one boundary the junction diverges from the germline segment, which might be a read error. The genes are TRBV14 and TRBJ1-1; D gene uncertain. The germline gives CDR1 SGHDN, CDR2 FVKESK. CDR3 length: 15 residues. In DNA, the CDR3 is TGTGCCAGCAGCGAAGAATACGGGAAAAACACTGAAGCTTTCTTT. This translates into CASSEEYGKNTEAFF.

This sequence joins TRBV9 and TRBJ2-3, with a weak D call TRBD2 (5 bases). The CDR3 consists of 13 residues. V was shortened by 7 bases and J by 4 bases, with 13 bases between the two germline ends. Germline values: CDR1 SGDLS, CDR2 YYNGEE. This CDR3 is CASGRGSADTQYF. The CDR3 DNA is TGTGCCAGCGGTCGGGGTAGCGCAGATACGCAGTATTTT.

This clonotype has more than one count but fewer than ten. V gene TRBV2 combines with J gene TRBJ2-2, with D tentatively TRBD1 (5 bases). V shed 7 bases and J shed 3 bases, with 12 bases lying between them. Germline-derived CDR1 and CDR2 are SNHLY and FYNNEI. The length of the CDR3 is 14 residues. The CDR3 DNA is TGTGCCAGCAAAGTAGGCAGGGACACCGGGGAGCTGTTTTTT. Translating gives CASKVGRDTGELFF.

In its sample, this clonotype was seen many times. The chain uses TRBV2 and TRBJ1-6; no definite D call. V dropped 9 bases and J dropped 7 bases, with 13 bases sitting between them. Germline V gene lookup returns CDR1 SNHLY and CDR2 FYNNEI. The CDR3 is 13 residues long. CDR3 bases: TGTGCCAGACGCCGGAGAGAAAATTCACCCCTCCACTTT. Translated: CARRRRENSPLHF.

Concerning this clonotype itself: The junction departs from the called germline gene at one end, perhaps through a read error. The chain carries TRBV7-2 and TRBJ2-3, with TRBD2 identical over 10 bases. The germline gives CDR1 SGHTA, CDR2 FQGNSA. This CDR3 is 21 amino acids long. CDR3 residues: CASSFPPSGTSVKARTDTLYF. Written as DNA, the CDR3 is TGTGCCAGCAGCTTCCCGCCATCCGGGACTAGCGTCAAGGCGAGAACAGATACGCTGTATTTT.

This clonotype was detected ten times or more. V gene TRBV12-3 or TRBV12-4 combines with J gene TRBJ1-1; 10 nucleotides line up with TRBD1. The CDR3 totals 15 residues. J was trimmed by 5 bases and V by 1 base; bases with no gene match: 4. CDR3 loop: CASSLGDRGRTEAFF. CDR3 coding DNA: TGTGCCAGCAGTTTAGGGGACAGGGGAAGAACTGAAGCTTTCTTT.

This chain uses TRBV10-2 with TRBJ2-7, with a tentative D call TRBD1 (6 bases). From germline, CDR1 is WSHSY and CDR2 SAAADI. The V and J ends lost 4 bases and 2 bases respectively, with 12 bases between them. The CDR3 covers 14 residues. CDR3 coding DNA: TGCGCCAGCAGTGCTTGGACAGCTCCCTACGAGCAGTACTTC. Amino acids: CASSAWTAPYEQYF.

There are many counts of this clonotype. This chain joins TRBV20-1 and TRBJ1-1; 9 bases map to TRBD1. Germline CDR1 and CDR2: DFQATT and SNEGSKA (reference sequence). This CDR3 is 11 amino acids long. With 6 bases clipped from V and 7 bases from J, the junction kept 3 bases outside the gene matches. The CDR3 DNA reads TGCAGTGCATGGACAGGGGTTGAAGCTTTCTTT. Its protein is CSAWTGVEAFF.

The sample holds many counts of this clonotype. The chain has TRBV20-1 and TRBJ1-1; the match to TRBD1 covers 8 bases. The germline CDR1 and CDR2 sequences are DFQATT and SNEGSKA (reference sequence). The CDR3 is made up of 12 amino acids. Losses at the gene ends were 4 bases for V and 4 bases for J; bases not matched to a gene: 2. The CDR3 DNA is TGCAGTGCTAAAGACAGGGGCACTGAAGCTTTCTTT. Protein: CSAKDRGTEAFF.

This clonotype was recorded many times. The chain combines TRBV27 with TRBJ1-5; the D gene is possibly TRBD1 (6 bases). The V end was cut by 3 bases, the J end by 11 bases, with 11 bases between. CDR1 and CDR2 (germline): MNHEY, SMNVEV (reference sequence). This CDR3 is built from 12 residues. In DNA, the CDR3 is TGTGCCAGCAGTTTTGGTGAGGGGGCCCAGCATTTT. Translation gives CASSFGEGAQHF.

This clonotype was counted ten times or more. CDR3 nucleotide sequence: TGCGCCAGCAGCTTGGTCGCAGCCGTTGACGAGCAGTACTTC. It translates to CASSLVAAVDEQYF. This chain uses TRBV5-1 with TRBJ2-7, with D unclear. V was pared by 0 bases and J by 5 bases, with 12 bases between. There are 14 residues in the CDR3. Germline V gives CDR1 SGHRS, CDR2 YFSETQ.

This clonotype was detected a few times. This chain connects TRBV6-1 to TRBJ2-1; D gene ambiguous. The CDR3 sequence is 16 residues long. V lost 5 bases and J lost 8, with 22 bases in between. The germline CDR1 and CDR2 sequences are MNHNS and SASEGT. The CDR3 DNA follows: TGTGCCAGCAGTCAGGCCGGTAGCTCTTACTCGGATGAGCAGTTCTTC. It translates to CASSQAGSSYSDEQFF.

There are many counts of this clonotype. V is TRBV2 and J is TRBJ2-1; no reliable D call. This CDR3 has 14 residues. V gave up 3 bases and J gave up 5 bases, with 11 bases separating them. Germline assignment: CDR1 SNHLY and CDR2 FYNNEI. The CDR3 DNA is TGTGCCAGCAGTGATTGGCGGAACCACAATGAGCAGTTCTTC. Amino acids: CASSDWRNHNEQFF. The complete variable domain, with remaining parts taken from reference TRBV2 and TRBJ2-1, reads EPEVTQTPSHQVTQMGQEVILRCVPISNHLYFYWYRQILGQKVEFLVSFYNNEISEKSEIFDDQFSVERPDGSNFTLKIRSTKLEDSAMYFCASSDWRNHNEQFFGPGTRLTVL.

Notes on this clonotype: An end of the junction differs from the germline gene, which may be a read error. This sequence joins TRBV10-3 and TRBJ2-3; weak D call: TRBD1 (6 bases). This CDR3 has 18 residues. Per germline, CDR1 ENHRY and CDR2 SYGVKD. CDR3: CAISDYTTGTGITDTQDF. Written as DNA, the CDR3 is TGTGCCATCAGCGACTACACTACAGGGACGGGGATCACAGATACGCAGGATTTT.

This clonotype was picked up many times. The CDR3 region has the DNA TGTGCCAGCAGCCGAACGGGACAGGGATACTACGAGCAGTACTTC. This encodes CASSRTGQGYYEQYF. The V gene is TRBV11-2, the J gene TRBJ2-7; 9 nucleotides match TRBD1. The germline CDR1 and CDR2 sequences are SGHAT and FQNNGV. The CDR3 sequence is 15 residues long. J gave up 3 bases and V 5 bases, and 8 bases lay outside the gene matches.

This clonotype was recorded at least ten times. The V and J genes are TRBV28 and TRBJ2-1; D possibly corresponds to TRBD1 (6 bases). Trimming removed 6 bases at V and 8 bases at J, with 14 bases between. The length of the CDR3 is 13 residues. Germline V gene sequence: CDR1 MDHEN, CDR2 SYDVKM. CDR3 amino acids: CASSPFGGDEQFF. The DNA for the CDR3 is TGTGCCAGCAGCCCTTTTGGGGGCGATGAGCAGTTCTTC.

The rearrangement uses TRBV9 and TRBJ2-2; 8 bases align to TRBD2. Unmatched junction bases numbered 8, after V lost 9 bases and J lost 4 bases. Germline CDR1 SGDLS, CDR2 YYNGEE. The CDR3 contains 14 residues. The CDR3 DNA reads TGTGCCACAAGCGGGAGCGCCTCCACCGGGGAGCTGTTTTTT. Amino acid sequence: CATSGSASTGELFF.

The chain links TRBV19 to TRBJ1-5; D possibly corresponds to TRBD1 (6 bases). Germline CDR1 and CDR2: LNHDA and SQIVND (reference sequence). V was cut by 1 base and J by 6 bases, with 7 bases left in between. This CDR3 is 13 amino acids long. CDR3 sequence (DNA): TGTGCCAGTAGTATAGTAGGGGGTCAGCCCCAGCATTTT. Protein: CASSIVGGQPQHF.

The chain is built from TRBV19 and TRBJ1-2; D unresolved. The V end lost 2 bases, the J end lost 10 bases, and 8 bases lay between the germline ends. Germline V CDR1 and CDR2: LNHDA, SQIVND (reference sequence). This CDR3 contains 11 residues. The CDR3 protein is CASSINTLYTF. The CDR3 bases are TGTGCCAGTAGTATAAACACCCTCTACACCTTC.

In this sample, this clonotype turned up a few times. The chain is built from TRBV5-6 and TRBJ1-5; 7 nucleotides agree with TRBD1. CDR3 length: 14 residues. Germline V CDR1 and CDR2: SGHDT, YYEEEE. J was trimmed by 7 bases and V by 2 bases; bases with no gene match: 6. DNA for the CDR3: TGTGCCAGCAGCTTACAGGGGTCGGAGCAGCCCCAGCATTTT. It is translated as CASSLQGSEQPQHF. Using reference TRBV5-6 and TRBJ1-5 for the parts outside the CDR3, the full variable domain is DAGVTQSPTHLIKTRGQQVTLRCSPKSGHDTVSWYQQALGQGPQFIFQYYEEEERQRGNFPDRFSGHQFPNYSSELNVNALLLGDSALYLCASSLQGSEQPQHFGDGTRLSIL.

This clonotype was recorded many times. The V call is TRBV29-1, the J call TRBJ1-1, with TRBD1 as a possible D gene (6 bases). Germline V gene sequence: CDR1 SQVTM, CDR2 ANQGSEA. This CDR3 has 15 residues. The ends were cut back, 1 base at V and 1 base at J, with 13 bases in the middle. As DNA, the CDR3 is TGCAGCGTTGAAGCTAACAGGGCTACGAACACTGAAGCTTTCTTT. It translates to CSVEANRATNTEAFF.

This clonotype was observed at least ten times. The V gene is TRBV30, the J gene TRBJ2-7; the D gene could be TRBD1 or TRBD2 (5 bases each). CDR3 length: 12 residues. Trimming shortened V by 4 bases and J by 2 bases, and 9 bases separated the two germline ends. Per germline, CDR1 GTSNPN and CDR2 SVGIG (reference sequence). CDR3 DNA sequence: TGTGCCTGGATTGGGGGAACCTACGAGCAGTACTTC. It is translated as CAWIGGTYEQYF.

This clonotype was counted many times. V gene TRBV7-2 combines with J gene TRBJ1-1, with D perhaps matching TRBD1 (5 bases). This CDR3 is built from 16 residues. Germline CDR1 and CDR2: SGHTA and FQGNSA. Deletions cut 3 bases from V and 1 base from J, with 15 bases between. Here the CDR3 reads CASSLGVLRRNTEAFF. The CDR3 nucleotides are TGTGCCAGCAGCTTGGGGGTGTTGCGGAGGAACACTGAAGCTTTCTTT.

The gene calls are TRBV27 and TRBJ2-3; D might be TRBD2 (5 bases). This CDR3 comprises 13 residues. Germline loops: CDR1 MNHEY, CDR2 SMNVEV (reference sequence). Trimming cost V 5 bases and J 6 bases, with 12 bases left between them. The CDR3 bases are TGTGCCAGCAGTCGGGAAGGGCAGGATACGCAGTATTTT. As protein: CASSREGQDTQYF.

About this clonotype itself: One base away lies a much larger clone, so this may be a sequencing read error. The gene calls are TRBV19 and TRBJ1-1, with D maybe TRBD1 (5 bases). The CDR3 contains 15 residues. V dropped 5 bases and J dropped 1 base, with 14 bases sitting between them. CDR1 LNHDA and CDR2 SQIVND come from the germline V gene (reference sequence). CDR3 loop: CASSRRDRWNTEAFF. The DNA of the CDR3 is TGTGCCAGTAGTCGTCGAGACAGATGGAACACTGAAGCTTTCTTT.

With regard to this clonotype: One junction end does not reproduce the germline sequence, and a read error may be involved. V is TRBV6-1 and J is TRBJ1-3, with D unresolved. The germline CDR1 and CDR2 sequences are MNHNS and SASEGT. This CDR3 has 14 amino acids. The CDR3 loop reads CVSSERTEGNTIYF. The DNA for the CDR3 is TGTGTCAGCAGTGAACGGACGGAGGGAAACACCATATATTTT.